These T cell receptor beta chains were read from a single sample in a study of CD8+CD57+ T cells in acquired aplastic anemia. TCRdb ran MiXCR on the reads and lists one entry per CDR3 protein. The sample has about 120,000 distinct CDR3 sequences; over 55% are singletons. Sequences were obtained from sorted CD4+, CD8+, or CD8+CD57+ T cells (not recorded which) from PBMCs. The source is a human donor with aplastic anemia. The CDR3 runs from the conserved cysteine through the conserved F or W. The D gene is left open where the match is weak. Clone size appears in some rows only: once, few, many, or a class for an expanded clone.

NA TRBJ2-7 TRBV5-5 TRBD2 TGTGCCAGCAGCTTGAGCCCGGGGGGAACCTACGAGCAGTACTTC CASSLSPGGTYEQYF
NA TRBJ2-1 TRBV13 NA TGTGCCAGCAGCCCGCGACTGTGTTACAATGAGCAGTTCTTC CASSPRLCYNEQFF
few TRBJ2-1 TRBV6-1 NA TGTGCCAGCAGGGAAGGGTACAATGAGCAGTTCTTC CASREGYNEQFF
many TRBJ2-7 TRBV2 NA TGTGCCAGCAGGAGGGTCGAAACCCTCGAGCAGTACTTC CASRRVETLEQYF
few TRBJ1-2 TRBV29-1 NA TGCAGCGTAGGGACAAGGTATGGCTACACCTTC CSVGTRYGYTF
NA TRBJ2-5 TRBV11-1 NA TGTGCCAGCAGCTTCACAGGGAAGAGGGAGACCCAGTACTTC CASSFTGKRETQYF
many TRBJ2-7 TRBV11-2 NA TGTGCCAGCAGCTTAGATCTCTGGCGAGCCGGTTACGAGCAGTACTTC CASSLDLWRAGYEQYF
NA TRBJ2-7 TRBV2 TRBD1 TGTGCCAGCATCCAAGGGCCGGGACAGAACTACGAGCAGTACTTC CASIQGPGQNYEQYF
many TRBJ2-2 TRBV5-1 TRBD1 TGCGCCAGCAGCTTCATCCAGGGGGTTAACACCGGGGAGCTGTTTTTT CASSFIQGVNTGELFF
few TRBJ2-1 TRBV6-1 NA TGTGCCAGCAGACCAGGACGAGGCATGGGCAATGAGCAGTTCTTC CASRPGRGMGNEQFF
NA TRBJ1-5 TRBV9 NA TGTGCCAGCAGCGTAGATGGAGGGGCGGGCAATCAGCCCCAGCATTTT CASSVDGGAGNQPQHF
few TRBJ1-2 TRBV10-1 NA TGCGCCAGCAGTGAGGACAGGATCTATGGCTACACCTTC CASSEDRIYGYTF
NA TRBJ2-3 TRBV9 NA TGTGCCAGCAGCGGACAAACAGGGTATGGTACGCAGTATTTT CASSGQTGYGTQYF
many TRBJ2-1 TRBV7-9 TRBD2 TGTGCCAGCGCCCGGTTGAGCGGGAGCAATGAGCAGTTCTTC CASARLSGSNEQFF
NA TRBJ1-6 TRBV12-3/TRBV12-4 TRBD1 TGTGCCAGCAGACGGACAGGGGGGAGTTCACCCCTCCACTTT CASRRTGGSSPLHF
NA TRBJ2-7 TRBV4-2 TRBD2 TGTGCCAGCAACCAAGGGATCTTAGCGGGGGGAGGCGAGCAGTACTTC CASNQGILAGGGEQYF
NA TRBJ1-3 TRBV2 TRBD1 TGTGCCAGCAGTGAGACAGGGATACGGAATCGAGACACCATATATTTT CASSETGIRNRDTIYF
NA TRBJ1-1 TRBV7-9 TRBD1 TGTGCCAGCAGCCAACAGGGGGCCCTCGCTGAAGCTTTCTTT CASSQQGALAEAFF
many TRBJ1-4 TRBV5-6 NA TGTGCCAGCAGCTTGGTCGGAACAACTAATGAAAAACTGTTTTTT CASSLVGTTNEKLFF
NA TRBJ1-1 TRBV15 TRBD1 TGTGCCACCAGCATCGGGACAGGGGGGCGAACTGAAACTTTCTTT CATSIGTGGRTETFF
NA TRBJ2-2 TRBV2 NA TGTGCCAGCACCCGAACGGGGAACACCGGGGAGCTGTTTTTT CASTRTGNTGELFF
NA TRBJ2-7 TRBV20-1 TRBD1 TGCAGTGCTAAAAGGACAGGGCCCTACGAGCAGTACTTC CSAKRTGPYEQYF
NA TRBJ2-7 TRBV15 TRBD1 TGTGCCGCCAGCAGCTTGGGGCAGGGGGCGGCGGACGAGCAGTACTTC CAASSLGQGAADEQYF
NA TRBJ2-7 TRBV11-2 TRBD2 TGTGCCAGCAGCTTCTCTAAGCGGGATGTGTCCTACGAGCAGTACTTC CASSFSKRDVSYEQYF
NA TRBJ2-2 TRBV15 NA TGTGCCACCAGCAGAGATCAGACCGGGACCGGGGAGCTGTTTTTT CATSRDQTGTGELFF
many TRBJ1-4 TRBV7-9 NA TGTGCCAGCAGCTTAGGATGGGCCGGTACAAAGGGAAAACTGTTTTTT CASSLGWAGTKGKLFF
NA TRBJ2-7 TRBV20-1 NA TGCAGTGCTAGAGACGCCCAGCTTCCCTACGAGCAGTACTTC CSARDAQLPYEQYF
NA TRBJ2-7 TRBV20-1 NA TGCAGTGCTAGACCCCTAACAGGGGGGGACGAGCAGTACTTC CSARPLTGGDEQYF
NA TRBJ2-1 TRBV25-1 NA TGTGCCAGCAGTAAGGGATACAATGAGCAGTTCTTC CASSKGYNEQFF
NA TRBJ1-1 TRBV15 NA TGTGCCACCAGCAGAGAAGGGGGTAACGTTGAAGCTTTCTTT CATSREGGNVEAFF
many TRBJ2-4 TRBV6-6 NA TGTGCCAGCAGTTACTCGCGGGGTGGGGACATTCAGTACTTC CASSYSRGGDIQYF
NA TRBJ2-7 TRBV24-1 NA TGTGCCACCAGTGACCCCGGGACGGATTCCTACGAGCAGTACTTC CATSDPGTDSYEQYF
NA TRBJ1-5 TRBV20-1 TRBD1 TGCAGTGCTCACACAGGGGGGTATTATCAGCCCCAGCATTTT CSAHTGGYYQPQHF
once TRBJ1-1 TRBV6-5 TRBD1 TGTGCCAGCAGTTACTCGACAGGGACTTTGAACACTGAAGCTTTCTTT CASSYSTGTLNTEAFF
NA TRBJ1-1 TRBV7-8 NA TGTGCCAGCATGGGGAGGTGGAACACTGAAGCTTTCTTT CASMGRWNTEAFF
few TRBJ2-5 TRBV27 NA TGTGCCAGCAGTTTATCCGGCATGGGGTGGTACCAAGAGACCCAGTACTTC CASSLSGMGWYQETQYF
NA TRBJ1-1 TRBV10-3 NA TGTGCCATCACTAATTTCGTCGGGGCTGGGGGATCTGAAGCCTTCTTT CAITNFVGAGGSEAFF
many TRBJ2-3 TRBV2 NA TGTGCCAGCAGTGGGGGGGAGGGCACAGATACGCAGTATTTT CASSGGEGTDTQYF
NA TRBJ2-2 TRBV24-1 NA TGTGCCACCAGTGATTACCGGGGGCTGGACACCGGGGAGCTGTTTTTT CATSDYRGLDTGELFF
many TRBJ2-7 TRBV12-3/TRBV12-4 NA TGTGCCAGCAGTTTTCGGGTAGGGGGGCGAGAGCAGTACTTC CASSFRVGGREQYF
once TRBJ2-3 TRBV7-7 NA TGTGCCGGCAGCAAGGGACCTACAGATACGCAGTATTTT CAGSKGPTDTQYF
once TRBJ2-3 TRBV15 TRBD2 TGTGCCACCAGCACCGGGACTAGCGGGATAAGAGGCGATACGCAGTATTTT CATSTGTSGIRGDTQYF
few TRBJ2-7 TRBV24-1 TRBD1 TGTGCCACCAGTGCGGGACAGGATCGGGACGAGCAGTACTTC CATSAGQDRDEQYF
many TRBJ2-2 TRBV10-2 TRBD2 TGCGCCAGCAGTGAATTCCAGCGGGGGGGCTGGACCGGGGAGCTGTTTTTT CASSEFQRGGWTGELFF
once TRBJ2-1 TRBV20-1 NA TGCAGTGCTAATGGGCGGGCCCAACCCCTTCACAATGAGCAGTTCTTC CSANGRAQPLHNEQFF
NA TRBJ1-1 TRBV6-1 NA TGTGCCAGCACTCCGGACGCGGGTAACACTGAAGCTTTCTTT CASTPDAGNTEAFF
few TRBJ1-2 TRBV7-3 NA TGTGCCAGCAGCTTGGGGGGCCTCTATGGCTACACCTTC CASSLGGLYGYTF
many TRBJ1-1 TRBV12-3/TRBV12-4 NA TGTGCCAGCAGTTTAGACACGCTGCCTGAAGAGGCTTTCTTT CASSLDTLPEEAFF
NA TRBJ2-5 TRBV29-1 NA TGCAGCGGGGGGCCAACGCGGGAGACCCAGTACTTC CSGGPTRETQYF
NA TRBJ2-7 TRBV30 NA TGTGCCTGGAGTGTACGCCCTGAGGGGTACGAGCAGTACTTC CAWSVRPEGYEQYF
few TRBJ1-1 TRBV25-1 NA TGTGCCAGCAGTGTTGGGGGAAGCTACACTGAAGCTTTCTTT CASSVGGSYTEAFF
few TRBJ2-2 TRBV14 TRBD1 TGTGCCAGCAGCGGACAGGCCAACACCGGGGAGCTGTTTTTT CASSGQANTGELFF
NA TRBJ1-5 TRBV7-9 NA TGTGCCAGCAGCCCAGAAGGGTCAGGGGATCAGCCCCAGCATTTT CASSPEGSGDQPQHF
NA TRBJ1-1 TRBV10-3 NA TGTGCCACCGCGAGAGGACTGAACACTGAAGCTTTCTTT CATARGLNTEAFF
NA TRBJ1-2 TRBV6-1 NA TGTGCCAGCAGCGGAACCGGGACACACTATGGCTACACCTTC CASSGTGTHYGYTF